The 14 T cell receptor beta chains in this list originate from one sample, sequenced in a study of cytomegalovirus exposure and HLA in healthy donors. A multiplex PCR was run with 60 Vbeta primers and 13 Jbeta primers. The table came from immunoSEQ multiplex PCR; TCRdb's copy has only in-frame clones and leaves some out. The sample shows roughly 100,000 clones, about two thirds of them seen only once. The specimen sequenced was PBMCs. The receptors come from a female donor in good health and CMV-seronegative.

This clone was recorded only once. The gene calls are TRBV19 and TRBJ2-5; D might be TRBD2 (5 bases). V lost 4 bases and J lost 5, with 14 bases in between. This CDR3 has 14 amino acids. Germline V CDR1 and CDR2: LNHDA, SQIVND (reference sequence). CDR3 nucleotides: TGTGCCAGTAGTACCCACTCGGGGATGGAGACCCAGTACTTC. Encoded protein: CASSTHSGMETQYF.

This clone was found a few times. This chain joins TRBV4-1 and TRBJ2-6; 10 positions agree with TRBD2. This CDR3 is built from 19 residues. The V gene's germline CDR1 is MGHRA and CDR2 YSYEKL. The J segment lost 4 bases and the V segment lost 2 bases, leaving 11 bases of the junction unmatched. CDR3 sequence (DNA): TGCGCCAGCAGCCAATCCCCGGGACTAGCGTACGTAGGGGCCAACGTCCTGACTTTC. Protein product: CASSQSPGLAYVGANVLTF.

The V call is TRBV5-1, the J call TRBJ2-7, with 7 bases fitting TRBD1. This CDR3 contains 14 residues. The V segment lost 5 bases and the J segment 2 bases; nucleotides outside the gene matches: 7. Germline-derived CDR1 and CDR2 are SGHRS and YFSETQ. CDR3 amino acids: CASRAGTAAYEQYF. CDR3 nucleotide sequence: TGCGCCAGCAGGGCCGGGACAGCCGCCTACGAGCAGTACTTC.

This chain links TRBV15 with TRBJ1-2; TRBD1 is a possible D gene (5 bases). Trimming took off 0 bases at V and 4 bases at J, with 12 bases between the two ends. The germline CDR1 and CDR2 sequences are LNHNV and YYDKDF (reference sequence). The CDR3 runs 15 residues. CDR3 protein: CATSREAGRSYGYTF. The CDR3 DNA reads TGTGCCACCAGCAGAGAAGCAGGGCGGTCCTATGGCTACACCTTC.

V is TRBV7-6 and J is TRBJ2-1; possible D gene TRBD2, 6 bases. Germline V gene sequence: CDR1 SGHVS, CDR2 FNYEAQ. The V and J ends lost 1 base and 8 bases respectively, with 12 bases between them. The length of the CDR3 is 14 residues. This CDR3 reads CASSLGRTKHEQFF. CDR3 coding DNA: TGTGCCAGCAGCTTAGGAAGGACTAAGCATGAGCAGTTCTTC.

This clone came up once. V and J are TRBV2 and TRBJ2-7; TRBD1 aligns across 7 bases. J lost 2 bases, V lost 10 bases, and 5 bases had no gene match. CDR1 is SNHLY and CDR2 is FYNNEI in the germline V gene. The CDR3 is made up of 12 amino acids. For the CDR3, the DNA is TGTGCCACCATCGGGACAGCCTACGAGCAGTACTTC. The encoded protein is CATIGTAYEQYF.

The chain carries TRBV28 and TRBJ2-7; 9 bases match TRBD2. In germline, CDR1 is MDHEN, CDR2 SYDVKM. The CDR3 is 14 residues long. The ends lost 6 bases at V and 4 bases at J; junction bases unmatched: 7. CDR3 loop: CASRPGTSIYEQYF. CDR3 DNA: TGTGCCAGCAGACCCGGGACTAGCATTTACGAGCAGTACTTC.

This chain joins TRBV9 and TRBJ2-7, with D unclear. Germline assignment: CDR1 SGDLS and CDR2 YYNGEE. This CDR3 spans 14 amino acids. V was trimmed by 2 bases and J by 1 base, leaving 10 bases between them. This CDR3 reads CASSVGSRSYEQYF. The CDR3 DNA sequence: TGTGCCAGCAGCGTTGGCAGTCGATCCTACGAGCAGTACTTC.

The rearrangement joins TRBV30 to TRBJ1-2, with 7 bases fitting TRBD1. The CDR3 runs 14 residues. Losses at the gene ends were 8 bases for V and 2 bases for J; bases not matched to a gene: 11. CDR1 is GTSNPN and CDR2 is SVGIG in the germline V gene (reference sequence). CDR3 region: CAGDSPPANYGYTF. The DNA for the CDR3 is TGTGCCGGGGACAGCCCGCCTGCCAACTATGGCTACACCTTC.

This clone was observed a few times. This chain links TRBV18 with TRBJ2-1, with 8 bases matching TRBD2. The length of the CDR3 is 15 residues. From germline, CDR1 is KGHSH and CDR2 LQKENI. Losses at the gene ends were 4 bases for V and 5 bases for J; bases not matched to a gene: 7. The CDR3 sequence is CASSLPGLGHNEQFF. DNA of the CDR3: TGTGCCAGCTCACTTCCGGGACTAGGGCACAATGAGCAGTTCTTC.

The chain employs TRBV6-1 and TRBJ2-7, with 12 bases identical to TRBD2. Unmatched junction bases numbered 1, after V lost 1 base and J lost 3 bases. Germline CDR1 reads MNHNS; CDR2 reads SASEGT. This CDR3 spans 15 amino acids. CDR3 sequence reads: CASSEGGLAGYEQYF. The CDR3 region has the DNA TGTGCCAGCAGTGAAGGGGGACTAGCGGGCTACGAGCAGTACTTC.

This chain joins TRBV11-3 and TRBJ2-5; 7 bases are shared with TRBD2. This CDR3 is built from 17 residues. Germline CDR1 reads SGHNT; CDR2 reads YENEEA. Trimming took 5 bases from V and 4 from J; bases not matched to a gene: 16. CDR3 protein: CASSPGGSGWGGETQYF. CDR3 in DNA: TGTGCCAGCAGCCCTGGGGGTAGCGGGTGGGGGGGAGAGACCCAGTACTTC.

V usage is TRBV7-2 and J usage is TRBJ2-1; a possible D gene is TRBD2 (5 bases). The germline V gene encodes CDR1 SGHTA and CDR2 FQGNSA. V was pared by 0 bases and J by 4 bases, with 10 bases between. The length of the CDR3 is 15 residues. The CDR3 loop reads CASSLASVAYNEQFF. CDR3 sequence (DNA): TGTGCCAGCAGCTTAGCGAGCGTAGCGTACAATGAGCAGTTCTTC.

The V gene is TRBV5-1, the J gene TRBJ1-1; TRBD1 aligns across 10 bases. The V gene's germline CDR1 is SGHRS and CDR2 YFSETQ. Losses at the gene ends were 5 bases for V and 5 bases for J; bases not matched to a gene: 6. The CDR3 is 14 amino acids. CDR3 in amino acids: CASRIRQGATEAFF. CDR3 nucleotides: TGCGCCAGCAGAATCCGACAGGGGGCTACTGAAGCTTTCTTT. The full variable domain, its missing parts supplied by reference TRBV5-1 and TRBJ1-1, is KAGVTQTPRYLIKTRGQQVTLSCSPISGHRSVSWYQQTPGQGLQFLFEYFSETQRNKGNFPGRFSGRQFSNSRSEMNVSTLELGDSALYLCASRIRQGATEAFFGQGTRLTVV.